This T cell receptor beta chain was obtained from a study of early T cells in non-severe SARS-CoV-2 infection. Study background: Sequenced material consisted of bulk RNA (from unsorted whole blood), and chains were unpaired. Study-level points and caveats: Anti-spike CD8 responses were favored by VDJdb matching, which missed private and CD4 specificities.

Individual cDNA molecules each received unique molecular identifiers attached to them. Via MiXCR, TCRdb re-called the 5' RACE reads, giving one row per CDR3 protein. The table includes approximately 56,000 distinct CDR3 sequences, approximately 11% detected once. V was pared by 0 bases and J by 6 bases, with 11 bases between. CDR3 length: 14 residues. Germline CDR1 SQVTM, CDR2 ANQGSEA. Details on this clonotype: Its antigen remains unidentified.

This clonotype originated in an adult who was a healthcare worker with PCR-confirmed SARS-CoV-2 infection or an uninfected control (not recorded which). The sample consisted of whole blood. The V gene is TRBV29-1, the J gene TRBJ1-4; D remains unclear. The CDR3 is CSVEDMSSDEKLFF. Here the CDR3 DNA reads TGCAGCGTTGAAGATATGAGCTCGGATGAAAAACTGTTTTTT.